This TCR beta chain was documented in a study of glioma-infiltrating T cells. Trimming took 5 bases from V and 0 from J, leaving 12 bases between them. Germline loops: CDR1 SGHRS, CDR2 YFSETQ. This CDR3 region has 16 residues. The iRepertoire nested amplicon-rescue multiplex PCR amplified TCR alpha and beta CDR3s from RNA. For one-step reverse transcription and amplification, roughly 85-450 ng of tissue mRNA or PBMC total RNA was used. TCRdb re-derived calls from the multiplex PCR reads in MiXCR, one entry per CDR3 protein. Among about 130,000 distinct CDR3 sequences listed, approximately 25% were seen once. Study results and caveats: CDR3 overlap between tissue and blood was very small. Gliomas, especially low-grade, showed above-expected tissue-blood divergence; non-neoplastic patients showed below.

Points on this clonotype: What it recognizes is unknown.

The chain uses TRBV5-1 and TRBJ2-6; perhaps TRBD1 as D (6 bases). This receptor was taken from a human donor with low-grade glioma or glioblastoma, undergoing nonglioma brain surgery, or in good health (not recorded which). The specimen sequenced was glioma tissue, nonneoplastic brain tissue, or PBMCs (not recorded which). For the CDR3, the DNA is TGCGCCAGCAGTGGACAGCCGCTCTCTGGGGCCAACGTCCTGACTTTC. Translation gives CASSGQPLSGANVLTF.